Reported below is one TCR beta chain. Its matching antigen is unknown. An end of the junction does not agree with germline; a read error may underlie this. This specimen comes from a study of cytomegalovirus exposure and HLA in healthy donors. Background on the study: A previous analysis identified approximately 110 million unique TCR beta sequences derived from some 170 million T cells. Broader study findings: A later analysis linked a missense variant in DCLRE1C to the trimming of TCR beta V and J genes. Cytomegalovirus association was assigned to approximately 160 TCR beta chains.

Germline CDR1 is SSHAT and CDR2 is FNYEAQ (reference sequence). The CDR3 sequence is 16 residues long. Both 60 Vbeta primers and 13 Jbeta primers went into the PCR. Method: immunoSEQ multiplex PCR; TCRdb's copy keeps in-frame clones and lacks some. The table lists tens of thousands of clones, around 81% of them singletons. Sequencing was done on a sample of PBMCs. The clonotype originates from a male donor in good health and CMV-seropositive. The J gene is TRBJ2-1, the V gene TRBV7-7, with TRBD2 matching 9 bases. The CDR3 is CASSPLAGDMRNEQFF. The CDR3 bases are TGTGCTAGCAGCCCGTTAGCGGGAGATATGAGGAATGAGCAGTTCTTC.